The present T cell receptor beta chain was sequenced within a study of T cells in Graves' hyperthyroidism and ophthalmopathy (dated by TCRdb to the late 2010s). In terms of the full investigation: Peripheral blood was collected at initial diagnosis, before any treatment. To identify TCR V-J signatures that set the groups apart, the researchers used a discovery cohort of 100 patients, made up of about 44 with Graves' ophthalmopathy and about 60 with stable Graves' hyperthyroidism. An independent validation cohort of 18 to 20 hyperthyroidism patients and about 15 patients who later progressed to ophthalmopathy tested prospective prediction of ophthalmopathy. The approximately 95 discovery patients were divided at random into training and test sets in a 7:3 ratio. In addition, the study compared T-cell repertoires in thyroid tissue and in blood from over 5 Graves' hyperthyroidism patients. Once sampling was done, hyperthyroidism patients were given methimazole at a starting dose of 30 mg daily, whereas ophthalmopathy patients were given high-dose intravenous methylprednisolone. The paper describes TCR Vbeta CDR3 sequencing of 120 to 150 peripheral blood samples, made up of under 50 ophthalmopathy patients, roughly 72 hyperthyroidism patients and 17 progressor patients.

Study-level results and caveats: In validation, the model predicted progression to ophthalmopathy a median of approximately 6.6 months before onset, with about 64% sensitivity and about 72% specificity. Most expanded thyroid clonotypes (frequency above 0.001) were also detected in blood, a finding suggesting that blood repertoires may reflect thyroid immune responses. A 13 V-J signature model separated ophthalmopathy from stable hyperthyroidism, with roughly 88% sensitivity and around 84% specificity in cross-validation and 80%/75% in testing. Sample size was not statistically predetermined, and blinding of investigators to group allocation was not performed.

Stable Graves' hyperthyroidism was defined as the absence of progression to ophthalmopathy over 18 months of follow-up. Hyperthyroidism patients were newly diagnosed, had a disease duration of under 2 months, and were aged 18 to 65 years. Exclusion was applied to patients with uncontrolled infections, other autoimmune diseases, pregnancy or lactation. Clinical symptoms, serum thyroxine and TRAb, thyroid ultrasound, and orbital computed tomography formed the basis for the diagnoses. PBMCs were separated from approximately 10 ml of fresh peripheral blood using Ficoll-Paque density gradient centrifugation. Total RNA was extracted with Trizol reagent, and quality was checked on an Agilent 2100 Bioanalyzer. This clonotype was counted ten times or more. There is no known antigen for this receptor. One base away there is no much larger clone; base qualities are not given. The TCR beta CDR3 regions were amplified from RNA transcripts. A first-round RT-PCR of the TCR CDR3 used the HTBI primer set with the Qiagen OneStep RT-PCR kit. The libraries were constructed in a second round of multiplex PCR and then size-selected and purified. Sequencing of the libraries was done on an Illumina HiSeq2000 using paired-end 100 bp reads. Concerning the study's data processing: SOAPnuke was used to process the raw data, removing reads that contained adapters or uncalled bases, had a mean Phred below 15, or lacked an exact match to the constant primer or identifier. COPE v1.2.5 was used to merge high-quality paired reads, and clonotypes were defined as unique nucleotide sequences. MiTCR v1.1 was used to align clonotypes to the IMGT TRBV, TRBD and TRBJ reference segments. Only V-J combinations with frequency above 0.0001, covering 98% to 99.2% of repertoires, were analysed. A TCS score was defined as the ratio between F50 (clonal expansion) and ExV (chaos), using BLOSUM62-based TCRdist between CDR3 peptides within each V-J. Welch's t-statistics and random forest reduced fewer than 600 V-J features to 13, which were used in a naive Bayes classifier (R e1071). Using fastp trimming at Q25 and MiXCR clonotype assembly, TCRdb reanalyzed the public sequencing data and kept in-frame beta chains. Rows with one shared CDR3 protein collapse into an entry with the most common genes and DNA. TCRdb's processing, not the authors' own work, is the source of the V and J calls. Counted in this sample were 550,000 to 800,000 distinct CDR3 sequences; about 15% of them appeared once. The ten largest account for over 7.5% of the sample.

CDR1 and CDR2, looked up from the germline V gene, are KGHSH and LQKENI. The cysteine opens and the phenylalanine closes a CDR3 of 14 amino acids. Only the CDR3 DNA stays, 42 bases, in frame from base 1. Ends trimmed: V by 2 bases, J by 4 bases; bases unmatched to a gene: 2. The clonotype comes from a man aged 18 to 30 with Graves' hyperthyroidism. Rearrangement joined TRBV18 to TRBJ2-5, with 9 bases in between that match TRBD1. Sequenced input: blood. The DNA sequence is TGTGCCAGCTCACCAACAGGGGGCCTAGAGACCCAGTACTTC. Its protein product is CASSPTGGLETQYF.